This passage covers 32 T cell receptor beta chains from one sample sequenced in a study of siplizumab effects on memory and regulatory T cells. Assay used: immunoSEQ multiplex PCR; TCRdb lists only in-frame clones, some missing. Of 90,000 to 120,000 clones listed, approximately 92% are singletons. The sample consisted of CD4+ T cells sorted from blood. All receptors come from a human donor in good health. Some clones in this sample may be carry-over from other donors' samples.

The CDR3 DNA sequence: TGTGCCAGCACCAAAATGGCAGGGTCCCATCAGCCCCAGCATTTT. Translated, it gives CASTKMAGSHQPQHF. The chain uses TRBV27 and TRBJ1-5; possible D gene TRBD1, 5 bases. Germline CDR1 is MNHEY and CDR2 is SMNVEV (reference sequence). This CDR3 is 15 amino acids long. The V end was cut by 7 bases, the J end by 5 bases, with 18 bases between.

The V gene is TRBV30, the J gene TRBJ1-4; D possibly corresponds to TRBD1 (5 bases). CDR1 is GTSNPN, CDR2 SVGIG, per germline (reference sequence). The ends were cut back, 1 base at V and 0 bases at J, with 6 bases in the middle. This CDR3 region has 14 residues. The CDR3 sequence is CAWSGRATNEKLFF. CDR3 sequence (DNA): TGTGCCTGGAGTGGCAGGGCAACTAATGAAAAACTGTTTTTT.

This clone has only one observation. V gene TRBV6-5 combines with J gene TRBJ1-5; D might be TRBD1 (6 bases). The V gene's germline CDR1 is MNHEY and CDR2 SVGAGI. Trimming removed 6 bases from V and 7 bases from J, with 16 bases in between. The CDR3 sequence is 14 residues long. The chain's CDR3 is CASRPRGARQPQHF. The CDR3 DNA is TGTGCCAGCAGGCCCCGGGGGGCGAGACAGCCCCAGCATTTT.

In the case of this clone: A junction end diverges from the germline sequence, so it may reflect a read error. The V and J genes are TRBV7-7 and TRBJ2-1, with 12 bases fitting TRBD2. This CDR3 region has 16 residues. Germline V CDR1 and CDR2: SSHAT, FNYEAQ (reference sequence). In DNA form, the CDR3 reads TGTGCTAGCAGCCCCCGGACTAGCGGGAAGGTCAATGAGCAGTTCTTC. Protein sequence: CASSPRTSGKVNEQFF. Drawing the rest from reference TRBV7-7 and TRBJ2-1, the complete variable domain is GAGVSQSPRYKVTKRGQDVTLRCDPISSHATLYWYQQALGQGPEFLTYFNYEAQPDKSGLPSDRFSAERPEGSISTLTIQRTEQRDSAMYRCASSPRTSGKVNEQFFGPGTRLTVL.

This chain connects TRBV4-1 to TRBJ1-2; D not certain. The CDR3 loop spans 12 amino acids. The germline V gene has CDR1 MGHRA and CDR2 YSYEKL. With 4 bases removed from V and 5 bases from J, the gap between germline ends came to 8 bases. CDR3: CASSLQGYGYTF. The CDR3 DNA is TGCGCCAGCAGCCTTCAAGGGTATGGCTACACCTTC.

The chain links TRBV5-1 to TRBJ2-3, with D perhaps matching TRBD2 (6 bases). The CDR3 is made up of 15 amino acids. V gave up 4 bases and J gave up 1 base, with 13 bases separating them. Germline V gene sequence: CDR1 SGHRS, CDR2 YFSETQ. In DNA, the CDR3 is TGCGCCAGCAGCGCTGCTGGAGGGGGCACAGATACGCAGTATTTT. Its protein is CASSAAGGGTDTQYF.

V gene TRBV27 combines with J gene TRBJ2-5, with D possibly being TRBD1 (5 bases). The germline gives CDR1 MNHEY, CDR2 SMNVEV (reference sequence). V was trimmed by 6 bases and J by 7 bases, leaving 15 bases between them. The CDR3 consists of 13 residues. This CDR3 reads CASRTQGIGTQYF. The DNA of the CDR3 is TGTGCCAGCAGAACTCAGGGCATCGGGACCCAGTACTTC.

As regards this clone: At one end, the junction sequence differs from germline, possibly due to a read error. The chain couples TRBV7-9 to TRBJ2-2, with a weak D call TRBD2 (6 bases). This CDR3 is 13 amino acids long. Germline CDR1 reads SEHNR; CDR2 reads FQNEAQ (reference sequence). The CDR3 protein is CAKGRGNSGELFF. Here the CDR3 DNA reads TGTGCGAAAGGCCGGGGGAACTCCGGGGAGCTGTTTTTT.

A few counts support this clone. The chain links TRBV7-2 to TRBJ2-1, with D tentatively TRBD2 (5 bases). There are 14 residues in the CDR3. Per the germline V gene, CDR1 is SGHTA and CDR2 is FQGNSA. Trimming cost V 0 bases and J 9 bases, with 12 bases left between them. CDR3 coding DNA: TGTGCCAGCAGCTTAGCTGGCTCGGGGTTTGAGCAGTTCTTC. Its translation: CASSLAGSGFEQFF. Looking up the rest from reference TRBV7-2 and TRBJ2-1 gives the full variable domain: GAGVSQSPSNKVTEKGKDVELRCDPISGHTALYWYRQSLGQGLEFLIYFQGNSAPDKSGLPSDRFSAERTGGSVSTLTIQRTQQEDSAVYLCASSLAGSGFEQFFGPGTRLTVL.

The rearrangement joins TRBV6-1 to TRBJ2-7; D not resolved. CDR1 and CDR2 from the germline V gene are MNHNS and SASEGT. V was pared by 7 bases and J by 5 bases, with 15 bases between. This CDR3 has 13 amino acids. The CDR3 here is CASTTTRPHEQYF. CDR3 nucleotides: TGTGCCAGCACCACCACCAGACCCCACGAGCAGTACTTC.

The rearrangement links TRBV6-5 to TRBJ2-4, with a weak D call TRBD2 (5 bases). CDR1 and CDR2 from the germline V gene are MNHEY and SVGAGI. The V gene lost 6 bases and the J gene lost 3 bases, with 12 bases spanning the gap. The CDR3 has 14 amino acids. In nucleotides, the CDR3 is TGTGCCAGCAGAACCACCGAGGGCAAAAACATTCAGTACTTC. Protein: CASRTTEGKNIQYF.

The chain joins TRBV9 to TRBJ2-2; 16 bases are a match to TRBD2. The germline V gene has CDR1 SGDLS and CDR2 YYNGEE. V trimming: 0 bases; J trimming: 2 bases; junction bases outside the gene matches: 4. The CDR3 spans 19 residues. CDR3 protein: CASSVAGTSGRANTGELFF. The CDR3 DNA follows: TGTGCCAGCAGCGTAGCCGGGACTAGCGGGAGGGCCAACACCGGGGAGCTGTTTTTT.

J is TRBJ2-4 and V is TRBV19; D uncertain. The CDR3 has 18 residues. Deletions cut 5 bases from V and 0 bases from J, with 20 bases between. The germline V gene encodes CDR1 LNHDA and CDR2 SQIVND (reference sequence). CDR3: CASSSPAGQVRAKNIQYF. The CDR3 DNA is TGTGCCAGTAGTTCCCCGGCTGGGCAGGTCCGAGCCAAAAACATTCAGTACTTC.

This clone was found once. The genes are TRBV19 and TRBJ2-1; 10 nucleotides match TRBD2. Germline V lookup: CDR1 LNHDA, CDR2 SQIVND (reference sequence). The CDR3 totals 18 residues. J gave up 5 bases and V 3 bases, and 13 bases lay outside the gene matches. The CDR3 here is CASSISPSGSPTHNEQFF. The CDR3 DNA follows: TGTGCCAGTAGTATCAGTCCTAGCGGGAGCCCTACTCACAATGAGCAGTTCTTC.

This clone showed up just once. This chain connects TRBV6-5 to TRBJ2-6, with TRBD1 matching 11 bases. V lost 4 bases, J lost 4 bases, and 3 bases stayed unmatched. The CDR3 covers 16 residues. Looked up from germline, CDR1 is MNHEY and CDR2 is SVGAGI. CDR3 coding DNA: TGTGCCAGCAGTTCCGGACAGGGGGCCGGGGCCAACGTCCTGACTTTC. Translated: CASSSGQGAGANVLTF.

The chain employs TRBV9 and TRBJ1-2, with D tentatively TRBD1 (5 bases). The CDR3 runs 16 residues. Germline CDR1 is SGDLS and CDR2 is YYNGEE. V lost 3 bases and J lost 2, with 17 bases in between. The CDR3: CASSDTPGQVNYGYTF. The CDR3 DNA is TGTGCCAGCAGCGATACTCCCGGACAAGTAAACTATGGCTACACCTTC.

This sequence joins TRBV6-1 and TRBJ2-1; 9 bases agree with TRBD2. The germline gives CDR1 MNHNS, CDR2 SASEGT. The trim removed 0 bases at V and 7 bases at J, leaving 7 bases unmatched. CDR3 size: 16 residues. The CDR3 region is CASSEAPAGGPNEQFF. The CDR3 DNA follows: TGTGCCAGCAGTGAAGCGCCGGCGGGAGGGCCAAATGAGCAGTTCTTC.

This rearrangement joins TRBV6-6 to TRBJ2-7; perhaps D is TRBD1 or TRBD2 (5 bases each). This CDR3 region has 14 residues. Germline V gene sequence: CDR1 MNHNY, CDR2 SVGAGI (reference sequence). Trimming took off 10 bases at V and 5 bases at J, with 21 bases between the two ends. The CDR3: CATTKSSSGHEQYF. The DNA of the CDR3 is TGTGCCACCACGAAGTCTAGTTCGGGGCACGAGCAGTACTTC.

The rearrangement joins TRBV18 to TRBJ1-1, with D uncertain. The germline gives CDR1 KGHSH, CDR2 LQKENI. V was cut by 0 bases and J by 0 bases, with 14 bases left in between. This CDR3 comprises 17 residues. The CDR3 region has the DNA TGTGCCAGCTCACCACCGTTGGCAGAAGATATGAACACTGAAGCTTTCTTT. It yields the protein CASSPPLAEDMNTEAFF.

The chain uses TRBV18 and TRBJ2-1, with TRBD1 as a possible D gene (6 bases). The CDR3 has 13 residues. In germline, CDR1 is KGHSH, CDR2 LQKENI. V shed 8 bases and J shed 2 bases, with 10 bases lying between them. The CDR3 DNA sequence: TGTGCCAGCCGCGGACAGACCTACAATGAGCAGTTCTTC. Translating gives CASRGQTYNEQFF.

The V gene is TRBV28, the J gene TRBJ2-3; tentatively, D is TRBD1 (5 bases). CDR3 length equals 14 residues. V lost 1 base, J lost 7 bases, and 12 bases lay in between. Looked up from germline, CDR1 is MDHEN and CDR2 is SYDVKM. This chain's CDR3 is CASSLSRSGNTQYF. CDR3 nucleotides: TGTGCCAGCAGTTTATCCCGCTCAGGGAATACGCAGTATTTT.

V gene TRBV19 combines with J gene TRBJ2-2; 13 bases line up with TRBD2. Per germline, CDR1 LNHDA and CDR2 SQIVND (reference sequence). The length of the CDR3 is 18 residues. V trimming: 2 bases; J trimming: 0 bases; junction bases outside the gene matches: 3. CDR3 nucleotides: TGTGCCAGTAGTATACTACTAGCGGGAGGGACGAACACCGGGGAGCTGTTTTTT. This gives the protein CASSILLAGGTNTGELFF.

V gene TRBV9 combines with J gene TRBJ2-1, with D perhaps assigned TRBD1 or TRBD2 (6 bases each). Trimming took 0 bases from V and 9 from J, leaving 19 bases between them. The CDR3 runs to 16 residues. The germline V gene has CDR1 SGDLS and CDR2 YYNGEE. Here the CDR3 reads CASSVGWGAVGSEQFF. Here the CDR3 DNA reads TGTGCCAGCAGCGTAGGATGGGGGGCTGTGGGCAGTGAGCAGTTCTTC.

The V call is TRBV5-5, the J call TRBJ2-7, with D tentatively TRBD1 or TRBD2 (5 bases each). V was pared by 2 bases and J by 5 bases, with 11 bases between. The CDR3 is made up of 13 amino acids. Germline V CDR1 and CDR2: SGHKS, YYEKEE (reference sequence). CDR3 loop: CASSLRGVNEQYF. The CDR3 DNA is TGTGCCAGCAGCTTAAGAGGGGTCAACGAGCAGTACTTC. The full variable domain, in which reference TRBV5-5 and TRBJ2-7 provide the parts outside the CDR3, is DAGVTQSPTHLIKTRGQQVTLRCSPISGHKSVSWYQQVLGQGPQFIFQYYEKEERGRGNFPDRFSARQFPNYSSELNVNALLLGDSALYLCASSLRGVNEQYFGPGTRLTVT.

Written as DNA, the CDR3 is TGTGCCAGCAGCGTCCGACAGGGATCCTCTGGGGCCAACGTCCTGACTTTC. This translates into CASSVRQGSSGANVLTF. J is TRBJ2-6 and V is TRBV28; 7 nucleotides line up with TRBD1. J gave up 0 bases and V 6 bases, and 8 bases lay outside the gene matches. Germline values: CDR1 MDHEN, CDR2 SYDVKM. There are 17 residues in the CDR3.

The chain links TRBV28 to TRBJ2-5; the D gene is possibly TRBD2 (5 bases). CDR3 length: 12 residues. Germline CDR1 and CDR2: MDHEN and SYDVKM. V lost 8 bases and J 5 bases, leaving 12 bases between the germline ends. Written as DNA, the CDR3 is TGTGCCAGCCGTCGGGGTTGGGAGACCCAGTACTTC. This translates into CASRRGWETQYF.

This chain links TRBV25-1 with TRBJ2-2; D remains unclear. Trimming shortened V by 4 bases and J by 6 bases, and 6 bases separated the two germline ends. CDR3 length: 12 residues. CDR1 is MGHDK and CDR2 is SYGVNS in the germline V gene. CDR3 amino acids: CASSVFAGELFF. Here the CDR3 DNA reads TGTGCCAGCAGTGTGTTCGCCGGGGAGCTGTTTTTT.

This rearrangement joins TRBV25-1 to TRBJ2-7; the D is unclear. Trimming shortened V by 10 bases and J by 4 bases, and 11 bases separated the two germline ends. Germline loops: CDR1 MGHDK, CDR2 SYGVNS. CDR3 length: 11 amino acids. The CDR3 loop reads CATSERYEQYF. The CDR3 DNA reads as TGTGCCACTTCGGAGAGGTACGAGCAGTACTTC.

V usage is TRBV11-2 and J usage is TRBJ2-3; D possibly corresponds to TRBD2 (6 bases). The germline V and J ends were trimmed by 1 base and 0 bases, with 11 bases remaining between them. The CDR3 is 16 amino acids. Germline V CDR1 and CDR2: SGHAT, FQNNGV. CDR3: CASSLVAGLSTDTQYF. CDR3 sequence (DNA): TGTGCCAGCAGCTTAGTTGCGGGATTGAGCACAGATACGCAGTATTTT.

Here the CDR3 reads CASSLISGRGEYEQYF. The CDR3 DNA sequence: TGTGCCAGCAGTTTAATTAGCGGGAGGGGGGAATACGAGCAGTACTTC. The chain is built from TRBV28 and TRBJ2-7; 11 nucleotides agree with TRBD2. CDR1 and CDR2 from the germline V gene are MDHEN and SYDVKM. CDR3 length: 16 amino acids. J lost 4 bases, V lost 2 bases, and 7 bases had no gene match. The full variable domain, rest sourced from reference TRBV28 and TRBJ2-7, is DVKVTQSSRYLVKRTGEKVFLECVQDMDHENMFWYRQDPGLGLRLIYFSYDVKMKEKGDIPEGYSVSREKKERFSLILESASTNQTSMYLCASSLISGRGEYEQYFGPGTRLTVT.

V is TRBV29-1 and J is TRBJ1-2; D not resolved. Germline CDR1 is SQVTM and CDR2 is ANQGSEA. The CDR3 has 11 amino acids. Between the trimmed V and J ends, which lost 7 bases and 4 bases, there was a span of 10 bases. The CDR3 bases are TGCAGCGCAGAGGTGGGCTATGGCTACACCTTC. Encoded protein: CSAEVGYGYTF.

V usage is TRBV19 and J usage is TRBJ1-1, with D maybe TRBD1 (5 bases). V shed 4 bases and J shed 0 bases, with 12 bases lying between them. The CDR3 length is 15 residues. CDR1 and CDR2 (germline): LNHDA, SQIVND (reference sequence). CDR3 region: CASSTEAGLNTEAFF. In nucleotides, the CDR3 is TGTGCCAGTAGTACCGAGGCAGGGTTGAACACTGAAGCTTTCTTT.